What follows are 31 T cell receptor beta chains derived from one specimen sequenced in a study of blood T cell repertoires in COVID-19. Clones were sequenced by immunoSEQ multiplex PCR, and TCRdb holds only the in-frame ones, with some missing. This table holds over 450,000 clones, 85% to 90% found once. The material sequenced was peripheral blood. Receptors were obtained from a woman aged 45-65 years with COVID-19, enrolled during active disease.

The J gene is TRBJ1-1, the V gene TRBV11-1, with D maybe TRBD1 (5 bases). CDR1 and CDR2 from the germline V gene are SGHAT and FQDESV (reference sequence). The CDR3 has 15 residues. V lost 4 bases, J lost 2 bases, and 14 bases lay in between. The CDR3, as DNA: TGTGCCAGCAGCTGGGGAGGTGGGGCCAACACTGAAGCTTTCTTT. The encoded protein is CASSWGGGANTEAFF.

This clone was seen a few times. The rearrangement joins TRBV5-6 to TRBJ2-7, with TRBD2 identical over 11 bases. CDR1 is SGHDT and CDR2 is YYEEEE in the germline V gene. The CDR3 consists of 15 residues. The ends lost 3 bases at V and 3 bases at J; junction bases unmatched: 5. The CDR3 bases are TGTGCCAGCAGCTCGATAGCGGGGGGGCTCTACGAGCAGTACTTC. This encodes CASSSIAGGLYEQYF.

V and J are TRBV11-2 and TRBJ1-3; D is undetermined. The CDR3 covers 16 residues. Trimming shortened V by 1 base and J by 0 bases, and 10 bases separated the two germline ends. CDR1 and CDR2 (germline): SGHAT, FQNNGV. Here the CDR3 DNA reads TGTGCCAGCAGCTTAGCGGTGGGCCGCTCTGGAAACACCATATATTTT. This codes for CASSLAVGRSGNTIYF.

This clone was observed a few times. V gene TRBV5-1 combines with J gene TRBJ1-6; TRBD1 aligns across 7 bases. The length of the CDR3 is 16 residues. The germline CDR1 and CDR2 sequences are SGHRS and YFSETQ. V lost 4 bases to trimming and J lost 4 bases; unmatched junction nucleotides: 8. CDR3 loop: CASSSSGTAYNSPLHF. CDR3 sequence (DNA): TGCGCCAGCAGCAGCTCCGGGACAGCTTATAATTCACCCCTCCACTTT.

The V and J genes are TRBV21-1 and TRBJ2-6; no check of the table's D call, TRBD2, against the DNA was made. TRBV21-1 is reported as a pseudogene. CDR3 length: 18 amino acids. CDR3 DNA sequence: TGTGCCAGCAGCACCCCCAGCGGCAGTTCCTCTGGGGCCAACGTCCTGACTTTC. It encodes CASSTPSGSSSGANVLTF.

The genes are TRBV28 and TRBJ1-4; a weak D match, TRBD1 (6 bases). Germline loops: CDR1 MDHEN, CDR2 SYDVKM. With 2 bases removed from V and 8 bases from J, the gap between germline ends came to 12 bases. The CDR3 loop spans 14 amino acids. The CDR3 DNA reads TGTGCCAGCAGTTTAGTCGGACAGCTGGAAAAACTGTTTTTT. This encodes CASSLVGQLEKLFF.

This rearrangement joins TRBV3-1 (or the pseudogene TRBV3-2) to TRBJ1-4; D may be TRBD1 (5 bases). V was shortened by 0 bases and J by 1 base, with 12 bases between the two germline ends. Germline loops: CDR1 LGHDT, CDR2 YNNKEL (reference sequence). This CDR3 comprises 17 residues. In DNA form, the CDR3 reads TGTGCCAGCAGCCAAGATAGAGACAGAATAACTAATGAAAAACTGTTTTTT. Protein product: CASSQDRDRITNEKLFF.

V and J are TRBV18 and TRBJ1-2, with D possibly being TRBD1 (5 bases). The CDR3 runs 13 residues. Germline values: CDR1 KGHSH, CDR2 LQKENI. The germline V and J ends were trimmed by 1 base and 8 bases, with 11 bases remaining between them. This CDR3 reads CASSPQGGEGYTF. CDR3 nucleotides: TGTGCCAGCTCACCACAGGGAGGGGAAGGCTACACCTTC.

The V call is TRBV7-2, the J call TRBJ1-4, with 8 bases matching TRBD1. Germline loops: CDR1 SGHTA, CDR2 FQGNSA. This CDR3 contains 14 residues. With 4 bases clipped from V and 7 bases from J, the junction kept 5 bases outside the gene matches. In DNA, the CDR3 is TGTGCCAGCAGCTGGGACAGGACGCCTGAAAAACTGTTTTTT. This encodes CASSWDRTPEKLFF.

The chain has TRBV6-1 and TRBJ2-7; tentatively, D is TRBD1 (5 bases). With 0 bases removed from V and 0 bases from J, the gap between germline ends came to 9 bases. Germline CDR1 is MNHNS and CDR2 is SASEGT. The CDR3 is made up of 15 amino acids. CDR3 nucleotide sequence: TGTGCCAGCAGTGAAGCGCAGGGATTCTCCTACGAGCAGTACTTC. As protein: CASSEAQGFSYEQYF.

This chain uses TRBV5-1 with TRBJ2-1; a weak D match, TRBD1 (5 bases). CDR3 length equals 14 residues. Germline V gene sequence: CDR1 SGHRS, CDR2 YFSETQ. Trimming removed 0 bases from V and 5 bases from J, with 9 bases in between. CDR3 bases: TGCGCCAGCAGCTTGGTCCAGGGTAACAATGAGCAGTTCTTC. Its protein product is CASSLVQGNNEQFF.

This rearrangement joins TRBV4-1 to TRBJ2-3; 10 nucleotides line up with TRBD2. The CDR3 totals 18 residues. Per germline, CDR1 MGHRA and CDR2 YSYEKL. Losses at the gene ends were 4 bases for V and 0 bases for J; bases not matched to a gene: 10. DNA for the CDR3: TGCGCCAGCAGCCTCCGGGAGCGGGGGGGCCGAAGCACAGATACGCAGTATTTT. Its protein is CASSLRERGGRSTDTQYF.

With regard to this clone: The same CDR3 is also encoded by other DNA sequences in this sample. The CDR3 DNA follows: TGCGCCAGCAGCTTGGACACAAACAATGAGCAGTTCTTC. This sequence encodes CASSLDTNNEQFF. V gene TRBV5-1 combines with J gene TRBJ2-1; D gene uncertain. Germline loops: CDR1 SGHRS, CDR2 YFSETQ. V lost 0 bases to trimming and J lost 5 bases, with 6 bases between them. The CDR3 length is 13 residues.

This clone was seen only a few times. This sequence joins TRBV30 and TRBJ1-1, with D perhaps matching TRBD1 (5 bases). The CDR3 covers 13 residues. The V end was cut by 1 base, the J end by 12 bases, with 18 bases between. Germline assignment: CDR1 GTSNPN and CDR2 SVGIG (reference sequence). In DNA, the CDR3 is TGTGCCTGGAGTGCCCTGGGGGGTCAGTTTCCTTTCTTT. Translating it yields CAWSALGGQFPFF.

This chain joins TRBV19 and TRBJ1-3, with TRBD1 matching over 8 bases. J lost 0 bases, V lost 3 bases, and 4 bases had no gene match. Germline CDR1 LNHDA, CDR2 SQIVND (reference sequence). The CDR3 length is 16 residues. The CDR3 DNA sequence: TGTGCCAGTAGTATGGGCGGACAGGGCTCTGGAAACACCATATATTTT. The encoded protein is CASSMGGQGSGNTIYF.

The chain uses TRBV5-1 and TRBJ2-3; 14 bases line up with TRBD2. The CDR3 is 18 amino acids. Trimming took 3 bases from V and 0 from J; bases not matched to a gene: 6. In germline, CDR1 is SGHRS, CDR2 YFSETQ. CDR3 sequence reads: CASSWGLAGAVSTDTQYF. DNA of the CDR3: TGCGCCAGCAGCTGGGGACTAGCGGGGGCTGTTAGCACAGATACGCAGTATTTT.

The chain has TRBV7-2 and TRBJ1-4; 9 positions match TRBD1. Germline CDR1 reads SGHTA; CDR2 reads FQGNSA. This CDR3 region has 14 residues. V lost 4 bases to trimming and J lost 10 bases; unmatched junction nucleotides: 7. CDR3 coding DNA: TGTGCCAGCAGCTCGCGGGACAGGGCGGCAAAACTGTTTTTT. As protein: CASSSRDRAAKLFF. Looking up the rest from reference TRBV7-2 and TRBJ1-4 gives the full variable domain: GAGVSQSPSNKVTEKGKDVELRCDPISGHTALYWYRQSLGQGLEFLIYFQGNSAPDKSGLPSDRFSAERTGGSVSTLTIQRTQQEDSAVYLCASSSRDRAAKLFFGSGTQLSVL.

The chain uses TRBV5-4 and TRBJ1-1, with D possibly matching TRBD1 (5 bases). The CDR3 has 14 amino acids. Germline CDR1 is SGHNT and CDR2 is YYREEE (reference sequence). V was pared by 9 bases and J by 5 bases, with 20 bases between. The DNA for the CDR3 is TGTGCCATGAGTTTTGGGGGGTCGGGGACTGAAGCTTTCTTT. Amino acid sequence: CAMSFGGSGTEAFF.

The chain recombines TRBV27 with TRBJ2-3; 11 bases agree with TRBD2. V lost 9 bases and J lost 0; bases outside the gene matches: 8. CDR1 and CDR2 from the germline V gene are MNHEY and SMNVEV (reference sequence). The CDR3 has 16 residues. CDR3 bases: TGTGCCAGTACGGGGACTAGCGGCGATAGCACAGATACGCAGTATTTT. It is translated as CASTGTSGDSTDTQYF.

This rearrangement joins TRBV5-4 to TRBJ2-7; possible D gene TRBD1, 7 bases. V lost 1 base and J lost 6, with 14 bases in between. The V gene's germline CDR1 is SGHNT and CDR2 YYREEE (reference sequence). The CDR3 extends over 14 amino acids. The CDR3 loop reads CASSLKGATSEQYF. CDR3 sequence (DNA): TGTGCCAGCAGCTTGAAGGGGGCGACTAGCGAGCAGTACTTC.

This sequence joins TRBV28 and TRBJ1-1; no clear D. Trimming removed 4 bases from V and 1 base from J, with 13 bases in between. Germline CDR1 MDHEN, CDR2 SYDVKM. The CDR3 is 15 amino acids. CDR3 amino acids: CASSYDHTENTEAFF. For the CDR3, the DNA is TGTGCCAGCAGTTACGACCACACAGAGAACACTGAAGCTTTCTTT.

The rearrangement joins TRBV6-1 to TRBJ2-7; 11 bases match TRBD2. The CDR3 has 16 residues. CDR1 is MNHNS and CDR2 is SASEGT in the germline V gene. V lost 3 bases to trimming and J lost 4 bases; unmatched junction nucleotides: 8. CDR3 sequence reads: CASSDMWASGGYEQYF. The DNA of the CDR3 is TGTGCCAGCAGTGATATGTGGGCTAGCGGGGGGTACGAGCAGTACTTC.

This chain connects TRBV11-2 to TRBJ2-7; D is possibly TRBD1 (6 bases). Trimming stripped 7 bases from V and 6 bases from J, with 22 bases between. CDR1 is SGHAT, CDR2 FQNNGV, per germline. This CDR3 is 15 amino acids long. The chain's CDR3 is CASTNQQVGQSEQYF. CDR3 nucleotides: TGTGCCAGCACCAACCAACAGGTCGGACAGTCCGAGCAGTACTTC.

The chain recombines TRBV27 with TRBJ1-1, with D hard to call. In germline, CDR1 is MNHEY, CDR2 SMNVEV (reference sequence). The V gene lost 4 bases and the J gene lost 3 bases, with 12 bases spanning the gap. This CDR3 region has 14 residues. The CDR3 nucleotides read TGTGCCAGCAGTTCCCCCGGGCGGGACACTGAAGCTTTCTTT. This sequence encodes CASSSPGRDTEAFF.

The CDR3, as DNA: TGTGCCAGCACTCGAGGGTTGAACACTGAAGCTTTCTTT. This codes for CASTRGLNTEAFF. This rearrangement joins TRBV12-3 or TRBV12-4 to TRBJ1-1; no definite D call. Between the trimmed V and J ends, which lost 7 bases and 0 bases, there was a span of 9 bases. This CDR3 region has 13 residues.

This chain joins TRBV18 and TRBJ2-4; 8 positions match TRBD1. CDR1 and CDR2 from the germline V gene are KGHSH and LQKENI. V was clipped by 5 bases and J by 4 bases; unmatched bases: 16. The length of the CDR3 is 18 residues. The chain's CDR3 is CASSLQPDRGSGKNIQYF. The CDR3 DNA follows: TGTGCCAGCTCATTACAACCCGACAGGGGTTCGGGAAAAAACATTCAGTACTTC.

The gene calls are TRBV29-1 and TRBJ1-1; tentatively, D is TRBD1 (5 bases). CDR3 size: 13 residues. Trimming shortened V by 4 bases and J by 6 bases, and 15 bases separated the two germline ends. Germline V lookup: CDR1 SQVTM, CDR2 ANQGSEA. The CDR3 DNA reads TGCAGCGTTGTAAAGGGGAGGGCCCCTGAAGCTTTCTTT. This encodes CSVVKGRAPEAFF.

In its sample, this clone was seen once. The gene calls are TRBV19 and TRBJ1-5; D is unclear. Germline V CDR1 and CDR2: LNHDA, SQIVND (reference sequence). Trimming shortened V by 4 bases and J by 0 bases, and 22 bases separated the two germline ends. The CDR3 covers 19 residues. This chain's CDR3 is CASSSPTETLLYSNQPQHF. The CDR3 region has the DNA TGTGCCAGTAGTAGCCCTACAGAGACCCTCCTCTATAGCAATCAGCCCCAGCATTTT.

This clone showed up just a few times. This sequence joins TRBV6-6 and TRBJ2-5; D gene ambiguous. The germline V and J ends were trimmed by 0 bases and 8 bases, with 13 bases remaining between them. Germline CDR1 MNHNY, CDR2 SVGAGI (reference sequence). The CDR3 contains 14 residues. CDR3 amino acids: CASSYSTLVPTQYF. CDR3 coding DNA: TGTGCCAGCAGTTACTCGACTTTAGTGCCCACCCAGTACTTC.

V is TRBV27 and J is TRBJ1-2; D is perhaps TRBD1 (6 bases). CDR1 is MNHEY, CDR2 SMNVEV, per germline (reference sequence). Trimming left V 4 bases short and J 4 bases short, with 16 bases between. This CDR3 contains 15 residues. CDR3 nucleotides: TGTGCCAGCAGTTCCGGACAGTCCGAGTTCTATGGCTACACCTTC. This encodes CASSSGQSEFYGYTF.

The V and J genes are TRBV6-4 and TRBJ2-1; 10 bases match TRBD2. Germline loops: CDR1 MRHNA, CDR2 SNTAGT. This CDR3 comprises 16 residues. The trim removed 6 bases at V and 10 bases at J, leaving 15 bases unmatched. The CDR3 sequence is CASRNLAGDITGEQFF. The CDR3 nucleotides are TGTGCCAGCAGGAATCTAGCGGGGGATATAACAGGGGAGCAGTTCTTC.